This TCR beta chain was sequenced during a study of blood T cell repertoires in COVID-19. Overall study context: PBMCs, B-cell-depleted T cells, or T cells provided the cDNA or gDNA that made up the material.

Deletions cut 4 bases from V and 3 bases from J, with 16 bases between. CDR1 and CDR2 from the germline V gene are SGDLS and YYNGEE. CDR3 size: 15 residues. In the authors' methods: How many nucleated cells were present was estimated from reference gene primer amplification. TCRdb's table, derived via immunoSEQ multiplex PCR, lists solely in-frame clones and lacks some. That table supplies the V and J calls and clone size; D and trimming were determined from the DNA. The table lists 100,000 or so clones, about 76% of them singletons. V and J are TRBV9 and TRBJ1-1; a weak D match, TRBD1 (6 bases). The sequencing input was peripheral blood. The clonotype comes from a man older than 75 with acute or convalescent COVID-19. CDR3 DNA sequence: TGTGCCAGCAGCCCAAACCCCAGGGGCGACACTGAAGCTTTCTTT. Translating gives CASSPNPRGDTEAFF.